Listed below are T cell receptor beta chains from one sample, sequenced in a study of Graves' ophthalmopathy and Graves' hyperthyroidism. One entry per CDR3 protein results from TCRdb running MiXCR on the multiplex PCR reads. The sample contains 350,000 to 400,000 distinct CDR3 sequences, 15% of which appear only once. The sequencing sample was made of peripheral blood. The receptors were gathered from a woman between 18 and 29 years old with stable Graves' hyperthyroidism. Each CDR3 is given with its conserved first and last residue. A D gene is named only where the DNA matches it firmly. Some rows mark clone size as missing; the rest say once, few, many or name a class of expanded clone.

clone_size j_call d_call v_call cdr3_nt cdr3_aa
NA TRBJ1-2 TRBD1 TRBV12-5 TGTGCTAGTGGTTTGCCCCAGGGGGCGGGAGGCTACACCTTC CASGLPQGAGGYTF
many TRBJ2-7 NA TRBV3-1 TGTGCCAGCAGCCAACCGGGACATAAGACCTACGAGCAGTACTTC CASSQPGHKTYEQYF
many TRBJ2-5 NA TRBV6-2/TRBV6-3 TGTGCCAGCAGGAGGGGGGGGAGTGAGACCCAGTACTTC CASRRGGSETQYF
NA TRBJ1-2 NA TRBV12-3/TRBV12-4 TGTGCCAGCAGTCCCAAGATTCGGGGGGCGTCGAACTATGGCTACACCTTC CASSPKIRGASNYGYTF
many TRBJ2-7 NA TRBV6-2/TRBV6-3 TGTGCCAGCCGGATCGGACTTGGCTCCTACGAGCAGTACTTC CASRIGLGSYEQYF
NA TRBJ1-2 NA TRBV6-1 TGTGCCAGCAGTGATAAGTACAGGGTCGGTGCAGAGTACTATGGATACACCTTC CASSDKYRVGAEYYGYTF
many TRBJ1-2 TRBD1 TRBV29-1 TGCAGCGTTGAAGGACAGGGCCTTGGCGGCTACACCTTC CSVEGQGLGGYTF
NA TRBJ2-2 TRBD2 TRBV29-1 TGCAGCGTTGGTATGACTAGCGGGGGCCTTCCGAACACCGGGGAGCTGTTTTTT CSVGMTSGGLPNTGELFF
many TRBJ2-7 NA TRBV7-9 TGTGCCAGCAGTTCGGACAACTACGAGCAGTACTTC CASSSDNYEQYF
few TRBJ2-3 NA TRBV18 TGTGCCAGCTCAGGGCTGGACGTTAAGGGCACAGATACGCAGTATTTT CASSGLDVKGTDTQYF
many TRBJ1-1 NA TRBV20-1 TGCAGTGCTGGAGGGGGGGGCACTGAAGCTTTCTTT CSAGGGGTEAFF
many TRBJ1-1 NA TRBV6-1 TGTGCCAGCAGTGGGACAGAGAACACTGAAGCTTTCTTT CASSGTENTEAFF
many TRBJ1-1 NA TRBV12-3/TRBV12-4 TGTGCCAGCGTCCTGGGTGTGAACACTGAAGCTTTCTTT CASVLGVNTEAFF
many TRBJ1-5 TRBD1 TRBV24-1 TGTGCCACCAGTGATTTAGGGGACAGGGTGTACCAGCCCCAGCATTTT CATSDLGDRVYQPQHF
few TRBJ2-7 NA TRBV4-1 TGCGCCAGCAGCCAAGATCCCTTCCCCTACGAGCAGTACTTC CASSQDPFPYEQYF
few TRBJ1-2 NA TRBV9 TGTGCCAGCAGCCGTACAGGGAGCTACACCTTC CASSRTGSYTF
many TRBJ1-1 TRBD1 TRBV6-2/TRBV6-3 TGTGCCAGCAGTTACTCAGGCCCGAACGTCGGACGATTCAGGGGGGGAACTGAAGCTTTCTTT CASSYSGPNVGRFRGGTEAFF
many TRBJ2-2 TRBD2 TRBV6-1 TGTGCCAGCAGTCCCCGGGAGGGTGGCACCGGGGAGCTGTTTTTT CASSPREGGTGELFF
many TRBJ1-1 NA TRBV29-1 TGCAGCGTTGAAGGGTCCCCCGGGGGTACTGAAGCTTTCTTT CSVEGSPGGTEAFF
NA TRBJ1-2 TRBD1 TRBV3-1 TGTGCCAGCAGCCAACCCGGGACAGGTGTCTATGGCTACACCTTC CASSQPGTGVYGYTF
NA TRBJ1-5 NA TRBV6-2/TRBV6-3 TGTGCCAGCAGTCCGGATACGGGCAATCAGCCCCAGCATTTT CASSPDTGNQPQHF
many TRBJ2-7 NA TRBV6-1 TGTGCCAGCTCTCCAATGGGCAGGAACTCCTACGAGCAGTACTTC CASSPMGRNSYEQYF
NA TRBJ1-1 TRBD1 TRBV5-6 TGTGCCAGCAGCTCTTTTTATGACAGGGATCTACGAATCGAAGCTTTCTTT CASSSFYDRDLRIEAFF
many TRBJ2-2 TRBD1 TRBV19 TGTGCCAGTAGTCCTGAATGGTGGGGACAGGGGGGGACCGGGGAGCTGTTTTTT CASSPEWWGQGGTGELFF
many TRBJ2-7 NA TRBV2 TGTGCCAGCATCGGTTACTACGAGCAGTACTTC CASIGYYEQYF
NA TRBJ1-5 TRBD1 TRBV7-2 TGTGCCAGCAGCTACCGGGACAGCGATCAGCCCCAGCATTTT CASSYRDSDQPQHF
many TRBJ2-6 NA TRBV7-2 TGTGCCAGCAGCTACGGGACATTGTGGGGGAGCTCTGGGGCCAACGTCCTGACTTTC CASSYGTLWGSSGANVLTF
NA TRBJ1-1 TRBD1 TRBV6-1 TGTGCCAGTGCAGAGGGGGCAGGGTGGGACACTGAAGCTTTCTTT CASAEGAGWDTEAFF
NA TRBJ2-4 TRBD2 TRBV6-1 TGTGCCAGCAGTGAAGCGTTAGCGGGGGGTAGTTCCGGGTACATTCAGTACTTC CASSEALAGGSSGYIQYF
many TRBJ2-7 NA TRBV7-2 TGTGCCAGCAGCTCGAGCTCCTACGAGCAGTACTTC CASSSSSYEQYF
many TRBJ2-7 NA TRBV15 TGTGCCACCAGCAGAGAGACAGGCTCCTACGAGCAGTACTTC CATSRETGSYEQYF
many TRBJ2-2 NA TRBV2 TGTGCCAGCAGTGACGATAAGCCCGGGGAGCTGTTTTTT CASSDDKPGELFF
many TRBJ1-2 NA TRBV7-3 TGTGCCAGCAGCCAAAAGGGGGGAAGCTATGGCTACACCTTC CASSQKGGSYGYTF
many TRBJ1-1 NA TRBV20-1 TGCAGTGCGCTTGGCGGGGTCAAGAACACTGAAGCTTTCTTT CSALGGVKNTEAFF
many TRBJ2-5 TRBD2 TRBV6-2/TRBV6-3 TGTGCCAGCAGTTTCACTAGCGGGGGTTTGGAGACCCAGTACTTC CASSFTSGGLETQYF
many TRBJ1-1 TRBD1 TRBV7-9 TGTGCCAGCAGCGGGACAGGGGGCCCTGAAGCTTTCTTT CASSGTGGPEAFF
many TRBJ2-7 NA TRBV20-1 TGCAGTGCTTCCGGACCCCTATCCTACGAGCAGTACTTC CSASGPLSYEQYF